This entry lists 24 T cell receptor beta chains sequenced from one sample in a study of blood T cell repertoires in COVID-19 (TCRdb year 2020). The library was built by means of the immunoSEQ multiplex PCR assay. In its TCRdb copy, this immuneACCESS table keeps in-frame sequences only and misses some clones. Where compared with another copy, unresolved V genes explain less than half of these, and the others have no known cause. This sample has 360,000 or so clones in its table, and around 90% of those were observed once. Approximately 4.1% of the sample goes to the ten largest clones. The sample consisted of peripheral blood. The receptors shown here come from an older woman with COVID-19, enrolled during active disease.

The chain couples TRBV7-8 to TRBJ1-1, with 8 bases aligning to TRBD1. After removal of 5 bases from V and 4 bases from J, the junction contained 9 bases not matched to a gene. The CDR3 is made up of 15 amino acids. CDR1 SGHVS and CDR2 FQNEAQ come from the germline V gene. The CDR3 coding sequence is TGTGCCAGCAGCATCCAACAGGGGGGGATCACTGAAGCTTTCTTT. Residues: CASSIQQGGITEAFF.

This clone was counted once. V is TRBV3-1 (or the pseudogene TRBV3-2) and J is TRBJ2-7; 8 bases line up with TRBD1. The V and J ends lost 2 bases and 6 bases, in that order; junction bases with no gene match: 6. The CDR3 has 14 residues. Germline assignment: CDR1 LGHDT and CDR2 YNNKEL (reference sequence). CDR3 region: CASSQRGQGGEQYF. CDR3 in DNA: TGTGCCAGCAGCCAAAGAGGACAGGGTGGCGAGCAGTACTTC.

This clone was seen only once. This chain connects TRBV2 to TRBJ2-5; D possibly corresponds to TRBD1 (5 bases). The V and J ends lost 9 bases and 2 bases respectively, with 10 bases between them. The CDR3 is 12 amino acids. Germline V gene data show CDR1 as SNHLY and CDR2 as FYNNEI. The CDR3 protein is CASQGTQETQYF. DNA for the CDR3: TGTGCCAGTCAGGGAACACAAGAGACCCAGTACTTC. The whole variable domain, filled in from reference TRBV2 and TRBJ2-5, reads EPEVTQTPSHQVTQMGQEVILRCVPISNHLYFYWYRQILGQKVEFLVSFYNNEISEKSEIFDDQFSVERPDGSNFTLKIRSTKLEDSAMYFCASQGTQETQYFGPGTRLLVL.

The chain employs TRBV7-9 and TRBJ2-2, with D maybe TRBD2 (6 bases). CDR1 is SEHNR and CDR2 is FQNEAQ in the germline V gene (reference sequence). The CDR3 runs 16 residues. V gave up 1 base and J gave up 2 bases, with 11 bases separating them. CDR3 nucleotides: TGTGCCAGCAGCTTAGTTGGTAGCGGTAACACCGGGGAGCTGTTTTTT. Its protein is CASSLVGSGNTGELFF.

The chain uses TRBV30 and TRBJ1-2; a weak D match, TRBD1 (6 bases). CDR1 GTSNPN and CDR2 SVGIG come from the germline V gene (reference sequence). Trimming removed 4 bases from V and 2 bases from J, with 20 bases in between. The CDR3 has 16 amino acids. The CDR3 bases are TGTGCCTGGATCAACGGGAGGGGGGGTGCCAACTATGGCTACACCTTC. Its translation is CAWINGRGGANYGYTF.

The chain carries TRBV9 and TRBJ2-7; 7 bases are shared with TRBD1. This CDR3 comprises 15 residues. Germline V gene data show CDR1 as SGDLS and CDR2 as YYNGEE. After removal of 1 base from V and 4 bases from J, the junction contained 8 bases not matched to a gene. The CDR3 region has the DNA TGTGCCAGCAGCGTATGGGCAGGGGGTATGTACGAGCAGTACTTC. Amino acids: CASSVWAGGMYEQYF.

The chain employs TRBV27 and TRBJ1-2, with D possibly matching TRBD1 (6 bases). The CDR3 has 12 residues. The V end was cut by 7 bases, the J end by 8 bases, with 14 bases between. In germline, CDR1 is MNHEY, CDR2 SMNVEV (reference sequence). CDR3 nucleotides: TGTGCCAGCACCAGAAGGGGGACCGGCTACACCTTC. It translates to CASTRRGTGYTF.

The chain carries TRBV10-3 and TRBJ1-5; D unresolved. CDR3 length: 13 residues. Looked up from germline, CDR1 is ENHRY and CDR2 is SYGVKD. The V end was cut by 10 bases, the J end by 3 bases, with 13 bases between. The CDR3 loop reads CATGRDNNQPQHF. The CDR3, as DNA: TGTGCCACCGGCCGAGACAACAATCAGCCCCAGCATTTT.

V is TRBV5-5 and J is TRBJ1-3; TRBD1 might be the D (6 bases). Germline V gives CDR1 SGHKS, CDR2 YYEKEE (reference sequence). Trimming left V 1 base short and J 2 bases short, with 16 bases between. CDR3 length: 17 amino acids. CDR3 region: CASSLFISGATGNTIYF. The CDR3 DNA follows: TGTGCCAGCAGCTTGTTCATCTCAGGGGCAACTGGAAACACCATATATTTT. The full variable domain, with the rest looked up from reference TRBV5-5 and TRBJ1-3, is DAGVTQSPTHLIKTRGQQVTLRCSPISGHKSVSWYQQVLGQGPQFIFQYYEKEERGRGNFPDRFSARQFPNYSSELNVNALLLGDSALYLCASSLFISGATGNTIYFGEGSWLTVV.

The V and J genes are TRBV5-1 and TRBJ1-3; TRBD1 might be the D (5 bases). The germline gives CDR1 SGHRS, CDR2 YFSETQ. V was cut by 0 bases and J by 9 bases, with 16 bases left in between. The CDR3 is made up of 15 amino acids. CDR3 nucleotides: TGCGCCAGCAGCTTGGAGTCAGGGATGGATAGCACCATATATTTT. Translated: CASSLESGMDSTIYF.

This chain links TRBV7-2 with TRBJ1-3, with D maybe TRBD1 (6 bases). Germline assignment: CDR1 SGHTA and CDR2 FQGNSA. Trimming removed 1 base from V and 2 bases from J, with 9 bases in between. The CDR3 is 15 residues long. The CDR3 is CASSLGRGAGNTIYF. The DNA of the CDR3 is TGTGCCAGCAGCTTAGGCAGGGGAGCTGGAAACACCATATATTTT.

The chain combines TRBV11-2 with TRBJ2-7, with D hard to call. The CDR3 runs 14 residues. Germline V CDR1 and CDR2: SGHAT, FQNNGV. V lost 5 bases, J lost 4 bases, and 15 bases lay in between. The CDR3 region is CASSPTVGVYEQYF. CDR3 DNA: TGTGCCAGCAGCCCAACAGTCGGCGTTTACGAGCAGTACTTC.

The chain employs TRBV7-9 and TRBJ1-1; D gene ambiguous. Germline V gene data show CDR1 as SEHNR and CDR2 as FQNEAQ (reference sequence). CDR3 size: 14 residues. V was cut by 3 bases and J by 0 bases, with 8 bases left in between. This CDR3 is CASSFGVMNTEAFF. CDR3 in DNA: TGTGCCAGCAGCTTCGGGGTCATGAACACTGAAGCTTTCTTT.

The gene calls are TRBV28 and TRBJ2-1, with TRBD2 matching 14 bases. The CDR3 length is 15 residues. The germline gives CDR1 MDHEN, CDR2 SYDVKM. With V trimmed by 6 bases and J by 7 bases, 5 bases remained unmatched. CDR3 protein: CASRRTSGGRNEQFF. The CDR3 nucleotides read TGTGCCAGCAGAAGGACTAGCGGGGGGAGGAATGAGCAGTTCTTC.

Remarks on this clone: One end of the junction varies from germline; a read error may be responsible. J is TRBJ1-2 and V is TRBV7-2; D not certain. Per the germline V gene, CDR1 is SGHTA and CDR2 is FQGNSA. The CDR3 is 12 amino acids. For the CDR3, the DNA is TGTGCCAGCAGTTTAGGCGACTATGGCTACACCTTC. Its protein is CASSLGDYGYTF.

The rearrangement joins TRBV15 to TRBJ1-5; a possible D gene is TRBD1 (5 bases). This CDR3 contains 14 residues. The germline CDR1 and CDR2 sequences are LNHNV and YYDKDF (reference sequence). V lost 3 bases, J lost 4 bases, and 10 bases lay in between. CDR3 sequence: CATSRQGPNQPQHF. The CDR3 DNA follows: TGTGCCACCAGCAGGCAGGGCCCTAATCAGCCCCAGCATTTT.

The V call is TRBV9, the J call TRBJ1-2, with D perhaps TRBD1 (6 bases). This CDR3 contains 14 residues. The germline V gene has CDR1 SGDLS and CDR2 YYNGEE. Trimming left V 0 bases short and J 6 bases short, with 12 bases between. CDR3 amino acids: CASSVGPEGDGYTF. The CDR3 DNA reads TGTGCCAGCAGCGTAGGACCAGAGGGGGATGGCTACACCTTC. The full variable domain, its missing parts supplied by reference TRBV9 and TRBJ1-2, is DSGVTQTPKHLITATGQRVTLRCSPRSGDLSVYWYQQSLDQGLQFLIQYYNGEERAKGNILERFSAQQFPDLHSELNLSSLELGDSALYFCASSVGPEGDGYTFGSGTRLTVV.

This clone occurred once. V gene TRBV11-2 combines with J gene TRBJ1-4; 7 nucleotides align to TRBD1. CDR3 length: 14 amino acids. Germline V lookup: CDR1 SGHAT, CDR2 FQNNGV. V lost 3 bases and J lost 8; bases outside the gene matches: 6. CDR3 bases: TGTGCCAGCAGCTTTGGAACGGGACAGGAAAAACTGTTTTTT. It translates to CASSFGTGQEKLFF.

Written as DNA, the CDR3 is TGTGCCAGCAGCCCGTCCGGGACAGCCGGCGAGTTCTTC. This codes for CASSPSGTAGEFF. The V call is TRBV7-3, the J call TRBJ2-1, with 7 bases matching TRBD1. The CDR3 loop spans 13 amino acids. Germline-derived CDR1 and CDR2 are SGHTA and FQGTGA. J gave up 14 bases and V 5 bases, and 12 bases lay outside the gene matches.

This chain links TRBV24-1 with TRBJ1-2; maybe TRBD1 (6 bases). Per germline, CDR1 KGHDR and CDR2 SFDVKD. Trimming took 10 bases from V and 3 from J, leaving 14 bases between them. This CDR3 has 13 amino acids. The chain's CDR3 is CATGAGEDYGYTF. CDR3 coding DNA: TGTGCCACGGGGGCGGGGGAGGACTATGGCTACACCTTC.

V gene TRBV5-8 combines with J gene TRBJ1-5; D perhaps matches TRBD1 (6 bases). CDR1 is SGHTS, CDR2 YDEGEE, per germline. V was shortened by 4 bases and J by 8 bases, with 22 bases between the two germline ends. CDR3 size: 16 residues. CDR3 in DNA: TGTGCCAGCAGCCGTGGCGGCGGGCAGGGGATCAAGCCCCAGCATTTT. It codes for CASSRGGGQGIKPQHF.

The J gene is TRBJ1-2, the V gene TRBV5-1; D is possibly TRBD1 (5 bases). Germline V gene lookup returns CDR1 SGHRS and CDR2 YFSETQ. The V and J ends lost 0 bases and 2 bases respectively, with 11 bases between them. This CDR3 region has 15 residues. The CDR3 sequence: CASSLAQQGNYGYTF. Written as DNA, the CDR3 is TGCGCCAGCAGCTTGGCCCAGCAGGGCAACTATGGCTACACCTTC.

The rearrangement links TRBV27 to TRBJ1-2; 8 nucleotides line up with TRBD1. This CDR3 is built from 16 residues. The germline V gene encodes CDR1 MNHEY and CDR2 SMNVEV (reference sequence). V lost 6 bases and J lost 4; bases outside the gene matches: 13. The CDR3 nucleotides are TGTGCCAGCAGCCGCTCCGACAGGGGAAGAAGCTATGGCTACACCTTC. This encodes CASSRSDRGRSYGYTF.

The chain couples TRBV6-5 to TRBJ2-7, with D perhaps TRBD1 (5 bases). In germline, CDR1 is MNHEY, CDR2 SVGAGI. V was clipped by 7 bases and J by 2 bases, with 15 bases between them. The CDR3 covers 14 residues. The CDR3 sequence is CASKTGLSTYEQYF. The CDR3 nucleotides are TGTGCCAGCAAAACAGGTCTATCTACCTACGAGCAGTACTTC.